The 10 T cell receptor beta chains below all came from one sample that was sequenced in a study of T-cell memory formation after mild COVID-19 (dated by TCRdb to the early 2020s). Receptor libraries were prepared by 5' RACE. This sample was sequenced with an Illumina NovaSeq 6000. The raw public data were reprocessed by TCRdb itself: fastp quality trimming at Q25, MiXCR clonotype calling, in-frame beta chains only. CDR3 protein duplicates are merged, each entry listing the most common genes and DNA. This sample comprises 170,000 or so distinct CDR3 sequences, around a fifth of them detected only once. Approximately 22% of the sample is in the top ten clones. Sequencing was done on a sample of PBMCs or a T cell subset sorted from them (not recorded which). These receptors originate from an adult woman who had mild COVID-19 (a few samples of this study predate the infection). The sample titles of this study are shuffled in the database, so cell type and time point are left out; the donor was told from shared clones.

The V gene is TRBV11-1, the J gene TRBJ2-6; D remains unclear. V gave up 1 base and J gave up 4 bases, with 8 bases separating them. The CDR3 runs 15 residues. Per the germline V gene, CDR1 is SGHAT and CDR2 is FQDESV (reference sequence). CDR3 bases: TGTGCCAGCAGCTTAGGGCCCGGCGGGGCCAACGTCCTGACTTTC. Its translation is CASSLGPGGANVLTF.

This clonotype was picked up one time. V gene TRBV21-1 combines with J gene TRBJ1-1; the table names TRBD1, a call not compared with the DNA. TRBV21-1 is designated a pseudogene. The CDR3 loop spans 15 amino acids. The CDR3: CASSTGQPANTEAFF. For the CDR3, the DNA is TGTGCCAGCAGCACGGGACAGCCTGCGAACACTGAAGCTTTCTTT.

V and J are TRBV19 and TRBJ2-3; TRBD2 is a possible D gene (5 bases). Germline assignment: CDR1 LNHDA and CDR2 SQIVND (reference sequence). Trimming removed 7 bases from V and 5 bases from J, with 10 bases in between. This CDR3 has 12 amino acids. The CDR3 DNA is TGTGCCAGTACCCTAGGAGGAGATACGCAGTATTTT. It codes for CASTLGGDTQYF.

This clonotype showed up just a few times. The chain carries TRBV12-3 or TRBV12-4 and TRBJ2-7, with 8 bases fitting TRBD2. V was pared by 5 bases and J by 2 bases, with 5 bases of the junction left unmatched. This CDR3 contains 14 residues. CDR3 in amino acids: CASSEGGGPYEQYF. CDR3 sequence (DNA): TGTGCCAGCAGTGAGGGCGGGGGGCCCTACGAGCAGTACTTC.

V is TRBV7-8 and J is TRBJ1-5, with a weak D call TRBD1 (6 bases). The CDR3 has 16 residues. With 1 base removed from V and 3 bases from J, the gap between germline ends came to 13 bases. Germline CDR1 reads SGHVS; CDR2 reads FQNEAQ. CDR3: CASSLGPRGANQPQHF. The CDR3 DNA sequence: TGTGCCAGCAGCTTAGGACCTCGGGGGGCCAATCAGCCCCAGCATTTT. The complete variable domain, with remaining parts taken from reference TRBV7-8 and TRBJ1-5, reads GAGVSQSPRYKVAKRGQDVALRCDPISGHVSLFWYQQALGQGPEFLTYFQNEAQLDKSGLPSDRFFAERPEGSVSTLKIQRTQQEDSAVYLCASSLGPRGANQPQHFGDGTRLSIL.

The CDR3 region is CASSLTPTYGYTF. CDR3 coding DNA: TGTGCCAGCAGTTTGACCCCAACCTATGGCTACACCTTC. This chain connects TRBV27 to TRBJ1-2; the D is unclear. Germline V gives CDR1 MNHEY, CDR2 SMNVEV (reference sequence). This CDR3 spans 13 amino acids. V lost 3 bases, J lost 4 bases, and 9 bases lay in between.

The CDR3 is CASSLVPPGRNYEQYF. The DNA for the CDR3 is TGTGCCAGCAGCTTAGTCCCCCCGGGGAGAAACTACGAGCAGTACTTC. The gene calls are TRBV7-6 and TRBJ2-7; D is possibly TRBD2 (5 bases). This CDR3 region has 16 residues. Deletions cut 1 base from V and 3 bases from J, with 16 bases between. CDR1 is SGHVS and CDR2 is FNYEAQ in the germline V gene.

This clonotype was found a few times. Here the CDR3 DNA reads TGTGCCAGCAGCTTATCGGGGCCCGCGGGGGGAATGAACACTGAAGCTTTCTTT. Translated, it gives CASSLSGPAGGMNTEAFF. The J gene is TRBJ1-1, the V gene TRBV7-3; the D gene is possibly TRBD1 (5 bases). The V gene lost 2 bases and the J gene lost 0 bases, with 19 bases spanning the gap. The CDR3 consists of 18 residues. Germline assignment: CDR1 SGHTA and CDR2 FQGTGA.

The chain carries TRBV10-3 and TRBJ2-3, with 7 nucleotides matching TRBD2. Germline-derived CDR1 and CDR2 are ENHRY and SYGVKD. CDR3 size: 15 residues. The V segment lost 7 bases and the J segment 4 bases; nucleotides outside the gene matches: 11. This CDR3 is CAITSGAGIADTQYF. Here the CDR3 DNA reads TGTGCCATCACCTCAGGAGCGGGGATAGCAGATACGCAGTATTTT.

The chain employs TRBV7-2 and TRBJ2-5; 11 nucleotides align to TRBD2. This CDR3 comprises 16 residues. Germline V CDR1 and CDR2: SGHTA, FQGNSA. J gave up 1 base and V 1 base, and 2 bases lay outside the gene matches. The CDR3 is CASSLGGLAAQETQYF. The CDR3 DNA reads TGTGCCAGCAGCTTAGGGGGACTAGCGGCCCAAGAGACCCAGTACTTC.